This T cell receptor (beta chain) was identified during a study of T cell responses to AZD1222 COVID-19 vaccine. Trimming stripped 7 bases from V and 0 bases from J, with 9 bases between. This CDR3 region has 13 residues. Assay: immunoSEQ multiplex PCR; the TCRdb copy retains only in-frame clones and omits some. Among roughly 190,000 clones listed, over 80% were seen once. Overall study results and limits: Dominant at 160-218 and 743-854, vaccine-associated CD4 TCRs also spanned spike.

This clone showed up just once. Its antigen remains unknown. The TCR comes from an adult in good health. The specimen was peripheral blood, collected on day 0 of AZD1222 vaccination. V gene TRBV12-3 or TRBV12-4 combines with J gene TRBJ1-1; D is uncertain. The CDR3 region is CASTVGLNTEAFF. The DNA for the CDR3 is TGTGCCAGCACGGTAGGGCTGAACACTGAAGCTTTCTTT.